These 2 T cell receptor delta chains share one sample of origin, sequenced in a study of Vγ9Vδ2 T cells in congenital toxoplasmosis. Template-switch reverse transcription used TRGC- and TRDC-specific primers together in a single tube. The TRGC primer was designed to bind both TRGC1 and TRGC2 constant genes. TCRdb redid the clone calls on the reads with CATT. This table has more than 400 delta-chain clones, around 3.2% appearing once. The sequenced sample was gamma-delta T cells from blood. The receptors stem from a child younger than 10 born to a mother with Toxoplasma gondii infection during pregnancy, either congenitally infected or uninfected (not recorded which).

This clone is hyperexpanded within its sample. The chain recombines TRDV2 with TRDJ1, with 7 bases matching TRDD3. The CDR3 spans 13 residues. CDR1 is GEAIGNYY, CDR2 EKD, per germline. V dropped 3 bases and J dropped 2; count of bases not matched to a gene: 2. CDR3 loop: CACDPWGTDKLIF. The CDR3 DNA reads TGTGCCTGTGACCCCTGGGGGACCGATAAACTCATCTTT.

A word on this clone: TCRdb's listed protein matches a much larger clone and diverges from this DNA's translation at residue 14, likely through a read error; the protein shown comes from the DNA. The chain is built from TRDV2 and TRDJ3, with 7 bases lining up with TRDD3. There are 18 residues in the CDR3. CDR1 is GEAIGNYY, CDR2 EKD, per germline. CDR3 coding DNA: TGTGCCTGTGACGTACTGGGGACTAGCTCCTGGGACACCCAACAGATGTTTTTC. It translates to CACDVLGTSSWDTQQMFF.